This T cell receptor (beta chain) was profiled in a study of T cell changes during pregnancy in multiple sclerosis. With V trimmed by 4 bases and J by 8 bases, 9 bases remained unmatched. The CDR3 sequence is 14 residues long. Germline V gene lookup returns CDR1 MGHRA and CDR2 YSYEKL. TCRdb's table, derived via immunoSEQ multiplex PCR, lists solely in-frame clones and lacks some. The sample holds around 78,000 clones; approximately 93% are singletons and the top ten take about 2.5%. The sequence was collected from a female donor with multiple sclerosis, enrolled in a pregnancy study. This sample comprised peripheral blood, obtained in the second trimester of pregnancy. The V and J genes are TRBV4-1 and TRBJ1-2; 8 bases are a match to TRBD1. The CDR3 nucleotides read TGCGCCAGCAGCCCCGTCGGACAGGGAGGGGGCTACACCTTC. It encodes CASSPVGQGGGYTF.